Listed here are 10 T cell receptor beta chains from one sample, sequenced in a study of T cell responses to AZD1222 COVID-19 vaccine. Only in-frame clones appear in the TCRdb table, and some are missing; sequencing was by immunoSEQ multiplex PCR. The table records roughly 96,000 clones, 70% to 90% of them present only once. Sequences were derived from peripheral blood, sampled 28 days after the second AZD1222 dose. These receptors all stem from an adult who received the AZD1222 COVID-19 vaccine.

V is TRBV4-1 and J is TRBJ2-3, with TRBD2 matching 9 bases. With V trimmed by 2 bases and J by 1 base, 4 bases remained unmatched. Looked up from germline, CDR1 is MGHRA and CDR2 is YSYEKL. The CDR3 length is 16 residues. The CDR3 nucleotides are TGCGCCAGCAGCCAAATAGCGGGAGTGGGCACAGATACGCAGTATTTT. Encoded protein: CASSQIAGVGTDTQYF.

Notes on this clone: One end of the junction varies from germline; a read error may be responsible. The rearrangement joins TRBV11-3 to TRBJ2-5; D remains unclear. Per germline, CDR1 SGHNT and CDR2 YENEEA. The CDR3 spans 13 residues. CDR3 sequence: CASSLVNQETQYF. The CDR3 DNA reads as TGTGCCAGCAGCCTGGTAAACCAGGAGACCCAGTACTTC.

This chain connects TRBV6-4 to TRBJ1-6; D may be TRBD1 (5 bases). The CDR3 length is 13 residues. Between the trimmed V and J ends, which lost 9 bases and 9 bases, there was a span of 15 bases. CDR1 is MRHNA, CDR2 SNTAGT, per germline. DNA for the CDR3: TGTGCCAGGTACCGGCAGGGAGGTTCACCCCTCCACTTT. Its protein product is CARYRQGGSPLHF.

This chain connects TRBV3-1 (or the pseudogene TRBV3-2) to TRBJ1-3; D gene ambiguous. CDR3 size: 15 residues. Germline V gene data show CDR1 as LGHDT and CDR2 as YNNKEL (reference sequence). The V end lost 0 bases, the J end lost 10 bases, and 16 bases lay between the germline ends. Written as DNA, the CDR3 is TGTGCCAGCAGCCAAGAACACCGGCCGTGGGAGACCATATATTTT. Its translation: CASSQEHRPWETIYF.

V usage is TRBV6-5 and J usage is TRBJ1-4; D call uncertain. CDR3 length: 14 residues. Germline CDR1 reads MNHEY; CDR2 reads SVGAGI. The germline V and J ends were trimmed by 5 bases and 4 bases, with 11 bases remaining between them. The CDR3 region is CASSPQLYNEKLFF. DNA for the CDR3: TGTGCCAGCAGTCCACAGCTTTATAATGAAAAACTGTTTTTT.

This chain uses TRBV2 with TRBJ2-1; 7 bases agree with TRBD2. The V gene end was trimmed by 6 bases and the J gene end by 0 bases; junction bases not matched to a gene: 11. Germline V gene data show CDR1 as SNHLY and CDR2 as FYNNEI. There are 17 residues in the CDR3. The CDR3 nucleotides are TGTGCCAGCAGGGCTACTAGCGCGATGAGCTCCTACAATGAGCAGTTCTTC. Protein: CASRATSAMSSYNEQFF.

This clone has only one observation. V is TRBV6-2 or TRBV6-3 and J is TRBJ1-5; TRBD1 aligns across 8 bases. The germline V gene has CDR1 MNHEY and CDR2 SVGEGT. The CDR3 totals 17 residues. Trimming cost V 4 bases and J 2 bases; bases outside gene matches: 10. CDR3: CASSSFTDRGGNQPQHF. Here the CDR3 DNA reads TGTGCCAGCAGTTCTTTCACAGACAGGGGAGGCAATCAGCCCCAGCATTTT.

The genes are TRBV7-9 and TRBJ1-6; D is undetermined. Germline V CDR1 and CDR2: SEHNR, FQNEAQ (reference sequence). V was trimmed by 1 base and J by 7 bases, leaving 8 bases between them. The CDR3 consists of 14 residues. CDR3 sequence: CASSLVGYNSPLHF. In DNA form, the CDR3 reads TGTGCCAGCAGCTTAGTAGGTTACAATTCACCCCTCCACTTT.

In this sample, this clone turned up a few times. The rearrangement joins TRBV4-3 to TRBJ1-3; D gene ambiguous. Trimming cost V 0 bases and J 0 bases, with 9 bases left between them. Germline CDR1 reads LGHNA; CDR2 reads YSLEER. This CDR3 is built from 16 residues. CDR3 protein: CASSQDFPPSGNTIYF. The CDR3 DNA follows: TGCGCCAGCAGCCAAGATTTTCCCCCCTCTGGAAACACCATATATTTT.

V is TRBV7-6 and J is TRBJ2-7; D is undetermined. V lost 0 bases and J lost 0, with 12 bases in between. The germline V gene has CDR1 SGHVS and CDR2 FNYEAQ. The CDR3 totals 16 residues. CDR3 in DNA: TGTGCCAGCAGCTTAGCGGCAGGATTGAGCTCCTACGAGCAGTACTTC. The encoded protein is CASSLAAGLSSYEQYF.